This TCR beta chain comes out of a study of cytomegalovirus exposure and HLA in healthy donors. Study-level points and caveats: Whilst most TCR sequences proved rare, a subset of public TCRs occurred across many donors.

From germline, CDR1 is SGHDT and CDR2 YYEEEE. V lost 1 base to trimming and J lost 4 bases; unmatched junction nucleotides: 16. This CDR3 has 19 residues. The PCR was carried out with 60 Vbeta primers and 13 Jbeta primers. The table came from immunoSEQ multiplex PCR; TCRdb's copy has only in-frame clones and leaves some out. The data contain 75,000 to 95,000 clones, approximately 78% of them singletons. For this clone: Its target is unknown.

Although they were nominally healthy when sampled, donors likely had unrecorded immune exposures. The specimen sequenced was PBMCs. The chain couples TRBV5-6 to TRBJ1-2; TRBD1 agrees at 10 bases. The receptor was isolated from a woman aged 40 to 50 in good health and CMV-seropositive. DNA for the CDR3: TGTGCCAGCAGCTTGCGCGGAAGGGACAGGGGACTCTCTCCCTATGGCTACACCTTC. It yields the protein CASSLRGRDRGLSPYGYTF. The whole variable domain, filled in from reference TRBV5-6 and TRBJ1-2, reads DAGVTQSPTHLIKTRGQQVTLRCSPKSGHDTVSWYQQALGQGPQFIFQYYEEEERQRGNFPDRFSGHQFPNYSSELNVNALLLGDSALYLCASSLRGRDRGLSPYGYTFGSGTRLTVV.